This T cell receptor (beta chain) comes out of a study of blood T cell repertoires in COVID-19. Study background: From the United States, Italy and Spain came samples of acute and convalescent COVID-19. The cDNA or gDNA used as material had been derived from T cells, B-cell-depleted T cells, or PBMCs.

Per the study methods: How many nucleated cells were present was estimated from reference gene primer amplification. Sequencing was performed with immunoSEQ multiplex PCR; in TCRdb, only in-frame clones are kept and a portion is missing. Clonal size and the V and J genes are those of that table, whereas D and trimming came from the DNA. The sample holds some 60,000 clones, over 60% seen once. Trimming stripped 4 bases from V and 7 bases from J, with 13 bases between. Germline assignment: CDR1 MGHDK and CDR2 SYGVNS. The CDR3 has 13 amino acids. Seattle patients were enrolled while actively infected and followed longitudinally.

The source of this sequence is a man between 25 and 39 years old with COVID-19, enrolled during active disease. The rearrangement links TRBV25-1 to TRBJ1-1; no reliable D call. The sample taken for sequencing was peripheral blood. CDR3 loop: CASSGGEVGEAFF. The CDR3 nucleotides read TGTGCCAGCAGTGGGGGAGAGGTAGGTGAAGCTTTCTTT. The full variable domain, with the rest looked up from reference TRBV25-1 and TRBJ1-1, is EADIYQTPRYLVIGTGKKITLECSQTMGHDKMYWYQQDPGMELHLIHYSYGVNSTEKGDLSSESTVSRIRTEHFPLTLESARPSHTSQYLCASSGGEVGEAFFGQGTRLTVV.